These 20 T cell receptor beta chains share one sample of origin, sequenced in a study of blood T cell repertoires in COVID-19. The method was immunoSEQ multiplex PCR; TCRdb's version includes in-frame clones alone and lacks a portion of them. The sample shows 43,000 or so clones, over 75% of them seen only once. Input material: peripheral blood. These TCRs come from a woman in her fifties or sixties with acute or convalescent COVID-19.

The chain couples TRBV30 to TRBJ1-5; D is uncertain. This CDR3 is built from 13 residues. CDR1 and CDR2 (germline): GTSNPN, SVGIG (reference sequence). V lost 2 bases to trimming and J lost 5 bases, with 10 bases between them. Here the CDR3 reads CAWSKTVDQPQHF. The CDR3 nucleotides are TGTGCCTGGAGTAAAACGGTTGATCAGCCCCAGCATTTT. The full variable domain, rest sourced from reference TRBV30 and TRBJ1-5, is SQTIHQWPATLVQPVGSPLSLECTVEGTSNPNLYWYRQAAGRGLQLLFYSVGIGQISSEVPQNLSASRPQDRQFILSSKKLLLSDSGFYLCAWSKTVDQPQHFGDGTRLSIL.

The gene calls are TRBV24-1 and TRBJ2-7; the match to TRBD1 covers 7 bases. The CDR3 spans 15 residues. J was trimmed by 0 bases and V by 0 bases; bases with no gene match: 1. The germline V gene has CDR1 KGHDR and CDR2 SFDVKD. DNA for the CDR3: TGTGCCACCAGTGATTTGAAGGGGGCCTCCTACGAGCAGTACTTC. Encoded protein: CATSDLKGASYEQYF.

The genes are TRBV10-1 and TRBJ1-2; TRBD1 aligns across 9 bases. The junction had 4 bases not matched to a gene; V was cut back by 6 bases and J by 2 bases. The CDR3 extends over 14 amino acids. Germline values: CDR1 WNHNN, CDR2 SYGVQD (reference sequence). The CDR3 nucleotides are TGCGCCAGCAGCGGGACAGGGAAAAACTATGGCTACACCTTC. Its translation is CASSGTGKNYGYTF.

The chain employs TRBV5-1 and TRBJ1-1; a possible D gene is TRBD1 (5 bases). The germline V gene has CDR1 SGHRS and CDR2 YFSETQ. The CDR3 has 14 amino acids. Trimming cost V 6 bases and J 4 bases, with 16 bases left between them. DNA for the CDR3: TGCGCCAGCAAAACAACGGGGGAGAGCACTGAAGCTTTCTTT. It codes for CASKTTGESTEAFF. The complete variable domain, with remaining parts taken from reference TRBV5-1 and TRBJ1-1, reads KAGVTQTPRYLIKTRGQQVTLSCSPISGHRSVSWYQQTPGQGLQFLFEYFSETQRNKGNFPGRFSGRQFSNSRSEMNVSTLELGDSALYLCASKTTGESTEAFFGQGTRLTVV.

The V call is TRBV5-1, the J call TRBJ2-3; 7 bases align to TRBD1. CDR1 and CDR2 from the germline V gene are SGHRS and YFSETQ. The CDR3 extends over 14 amino acids. The junction had 7 bases not matched to a gene; V was cut back by 7 bases and J by 2 bases. Here the CDR3 reads CASGIQGTTDTQYF. The CDR3, as DNA: TGCGCCAGCGGTATACAGGGGACCACAGATACGCAGTATTTT. Full variable domain (missing parts from reference TRBV5-1 and TRBJ2-3): KAGVTQTPRYLIKTRGQQVTLSCSPISGHRSVSWYQQTPGQGLQFLFEYFSETQRNKGNFPGRFSGRQFSNSRSEMNVSTLELGDSALYLCASGIQGTTDTQYFGPGTRLTVL.

The J gene is TRBJ2-5, the V gene TRBV7-6; TRBD1 is a possible D gene (6 bases). Trimming shortened V by 1 base and J by 0 bases, and 6 bases separated the two germline ends. The germline gives CDR1 SGHVS, CDR2 FNYEAQ. CDR3 length: 14 residues. The CDR3: CASSLGDNQETQYF. CDR3 nucleotide sequence: TGTGCCAGCAGCTTAGGGGACAACCAAGAGACCCAGTACTTC.

This chain joins TRBV7-2 and TRBJ1-2; maybe TRBD1 (6 bases). Trimming stripped 5 bases from V and 8 bases from J, with 18 bases between. The CDR3 covers 14 residues. Looked up from germline, CDR1 is SGHTA and CDR2 is FQGNSA. The CDR3 sequence: CASSDRDNLGGYTF. Written as DNA, the CDR3 is TGTGCCAGCAGCGACCGGGACAACCTGGGGGGCTACACCTTC.

The CDR3 reads CASSQVSGGTQADTGELFF. The CDR3 bases are TGCGCCAGCAGCCAAGTTAGCGGGGGGACGCAAGCGGACACCGGGGAGCTGTTTTTT. The rearrangement joins TRBV4-1 to TRBJ2-2; 10 nucleotides align to TRBD2. Germline assignment: CDR1 MGHRA and CDR2 YSYEKL. The CDR3 sequence is 19 residues long. V shed 1 base, J shed 3 bases, and the junction held 11 bases outside the gene matches.

This clone was recorded once. The chain joins TRBV6-5 to TRBJ2-1; 11 nucleotides agree with TRBD1. The V gene's germline CDR1 is MNHEY and CDR2 SVGAGI. Trimming cost V 6 bases and J 10 bases; bases outside gene matches: 8. The CDR3 length is 14 residues. The CDR3 DNA sequence: TGTGCCAGCAGCGTTGGACAGGGGGCTGGCGAGCAGTTCTTC. Translated, it gives CASSVGQGAGEQFF.

This sequence joins TRBV18 and TRBJ1-1; weak D call: TRBD1 (5 bases). The germline CDR1 and CDR2 sequences are KGHSH and LQKENI. V was shortened by 3 bases and J by 2 bases, with 13 bases between the two germline ends. The CDR3 is 15 amino acids. CDR3 protein: CASSPSARENTEAFF. CDR3 sequence (DNA): TGTGCCAGCTCACCGTCAGCCAGGGAAAACACTGAAGCTTTCTTT. Filled out from reference TRBV18 and TRBJ1-1, the complete variable domain reads NAGVMQNPRHLVRRRGQEARLRCSPMKGHSHVYWYRQLPEEGLKFMVYLQKENIIDESGMPKERFSAEFPKEGPSILRIQQVVRGDSAAYFCASSPSARENTEAFFGQGTRLTVV.

A single count supports this clone. J is TRBJ2-7 and V is TRBV7-9; D not certain. Deletions cut 3 bases from V and 2 bases from J, with 8 bases between. Germline V gene data show CDR1 as SEHNR and CDR2 as FQNEAQ (reference sequence). The CDR3 consists of 13 residues. The CDR3 here is CASSFEQTYEQYF. The CDR3 nucleotides read TGTGCCAGCAGCTTCGAACAGACCTACGAGCAGTACTTC.

V is TRBV3-1 (or the pseudogene TRBV3-2) and J is TRBJ1-2, with a tentative D call TRBD1 (6 bases). Germline CDR1 LGHDT, CDR2 YNNKEL (reference sequence). The CDR3 extends over 13 amino acids. V lost 1 base, J lost 5 bases, and 8 bases lay in between. The CDR3 spells CASSQGQEYGYTF. CDR3 nucleotides: TGTGCCAGCAGCCAAGGACAGGAGTATGGCTACACCTTC.

This chain connects TRBV19 to TRBJ1-4; 7 bases fit TRBD1. The CDR3 is 15 amino acids. Germline trimming cut 4 bases from V and 8 bases from J; bases unmatched to any gene: 10. Per the germline V gene, CDR1 is LNHDA and CDR2 is SQIVND (reference sequence). The CDR3 loop is CASSRTDREGEKLFF. The CDR3 DNA is TGTGCCAGTAGTAGGACCGACAGGGAAGGGGAAAAACTGTTTTTT.

The rearrangement joins TRBV10-3 to TRBJ1-2; TRBD1 aligns across 8 bases. V gave up 2 bases and J gave up 3 bases; unmatched junction bases: 5. CDR1 is ENHRY and CDR2 is SYGVKD in the germline V gene. The CDR3 totals 15 residues. CDR3 DNA: TGTGCCATCAGTGAGCCCGCAGGGGGCCACTATGGCTACACCTTC. Translated: CAISEPAGGHYGYTF.

A few counts support this clone. V and J are TRBV7-2 and TRBJ1-1, with D perhaps matching TRBD1 (6 bases). Germline assignment: CDR1 SGHTA and CDR2 FQGNSA. Trimming took off 2 bases at V and 6 bases at J, with 16 bases between the two ends. CDR3 length: 15 residues. The CDR3 sequence: CASSLTGQGWAEAFF. CDR3 in DNA: TGTGCCAGCAGCTTAACGGGCCAGGGGTGGGCTGAAGCTTTCTTT.

The chain couples TRBV19 to TRBJ2-1; 12 bases fit TRBD1. After removal of 3 bases from V and 8 bases from J, the junction contained 2 bases not matched to a gene. Germline CDR1 and CDR2: LNHDA and SQIVND (reference sequence). The CDR3 totals 14 residues. The CDR3 reads CASSIGTGGHEQFF. DNA of the CDR3: TGTGCCAGTAGTATCGGGACAGGGGGCCATGAGCAGTTCTTC.

The chain recombines TRBV24-1 with TRBJ1-5, with D possibly being TRBD1 (5 bases). Germline V gene data show CDR1 as KGHDR and CDR2 as SFDVKD. This CDR3 has 16 residues. Between the trimmed V and J ends, which lost 3 bases and 5 bases, there was a span of 16 bases. In DNA form, the CDR3 reads TGTGCCACCAGTGATGGTGGGGGGATCGGGGATCAGCCCCAGCATTTT. This encodes CATSDGGGIGDQPQHF.

The genes are TRBV25-1 and TRBJ2-7, with a possible D match to TRBD1 (5 bases). Germline V CDR1 and CDR2: MGHDK, SYGVNS. There are 11 residues in the CDR3. V was pared by 10 bases and J by 5 bases, with 12 bases between. CDR3 amino acids: CATMRTNEQYF. For the CDR3, the DNA is TGTGCCACAATGAGGACAAACGAGCAGTACTTC.

The gene calls are TRBV27 and TRBJ2-2; the D gene is possibly TRBD2 (5 bases). Deletions cut 1 base from V and 6 bases from J, with 9 bases between. Germline V lookup: CDR1 MNHEY, CDR2 SMNVEV (reference sequence). This CDR3 contains 14 residues. The DNA for the CDR3 is TGTGCCAGCAGTTTATTTAGCGTTGCCGGGGAGCTGTTTTTT. It encodes CASSLFSVAGELFF.

This clone was counted a single time. The chain employs TRBV6-6 and TRBJ2-6, with TRBD1 matching over 9 bases. This CDR3 spans 22 amino acids. With V trimmed by 5 bases and J by 0 bases, 20 bases remained unmatched. From germline, CDR1 is MNHNY and CDR2 SVGAGI (reference sequence). The CDR3: CASSRETRTGVIGYSGANVLTF. CDR3 DNA sequence: TGTGCCAGCAGTCGCGAAACACGGACAGGGGTGATAGGCTACTCTGGGGCCAACGTCCTGACTTTC.